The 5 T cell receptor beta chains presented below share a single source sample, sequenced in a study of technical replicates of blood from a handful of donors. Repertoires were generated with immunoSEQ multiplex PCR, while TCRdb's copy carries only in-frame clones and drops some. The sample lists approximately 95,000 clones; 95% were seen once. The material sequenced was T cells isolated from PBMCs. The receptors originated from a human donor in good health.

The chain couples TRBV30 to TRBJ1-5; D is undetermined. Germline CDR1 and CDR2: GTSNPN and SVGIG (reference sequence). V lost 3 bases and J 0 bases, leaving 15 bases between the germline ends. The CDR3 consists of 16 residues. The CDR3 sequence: CAWSSRYGSSNQPQHF. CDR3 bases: TGTGCCTGGAGCTCCCGGTATGGGAGTAGCAATCAGCCCCAGCATTTT. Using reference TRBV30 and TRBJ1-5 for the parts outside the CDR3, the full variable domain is SQTIHQWPATLVQPVGSPLSLECTVEGTSNPNLYWYRQAAGRGLQLLFYSVGIGQISSEVPQNLSASRPQDRQFILSSKKLLLSDSGFYLCAWSSRYGSSNQPQHFGDGTRLSIL.

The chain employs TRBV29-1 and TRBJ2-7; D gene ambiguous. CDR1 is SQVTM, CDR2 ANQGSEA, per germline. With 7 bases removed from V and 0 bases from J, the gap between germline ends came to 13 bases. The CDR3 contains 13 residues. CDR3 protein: CSARGGSSYEQYF. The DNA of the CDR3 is TGCAGCGCGAGAGGTGGCAGCTCCTACGAGCAGTACTTC.

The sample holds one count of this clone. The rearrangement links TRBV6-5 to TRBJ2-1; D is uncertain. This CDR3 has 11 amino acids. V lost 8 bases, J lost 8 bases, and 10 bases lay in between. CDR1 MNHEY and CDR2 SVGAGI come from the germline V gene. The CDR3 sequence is CASSGDHEQFF. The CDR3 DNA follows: TGTGCCAGCTCAGGTGACCATGAGCAGTTCTTC.

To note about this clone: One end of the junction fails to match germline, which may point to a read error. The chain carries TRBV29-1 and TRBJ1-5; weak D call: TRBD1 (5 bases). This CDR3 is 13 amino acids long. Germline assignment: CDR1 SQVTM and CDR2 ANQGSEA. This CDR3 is CSVEVDSSQPQHF. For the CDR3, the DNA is TGCAGCGTTGAAGTTGACAGCAGTCAGCCCCAGCATTTT.

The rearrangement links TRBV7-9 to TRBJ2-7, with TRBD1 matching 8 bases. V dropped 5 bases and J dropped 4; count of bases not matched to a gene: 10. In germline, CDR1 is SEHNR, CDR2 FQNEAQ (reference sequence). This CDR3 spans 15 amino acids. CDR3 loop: CASSKIRQGLYEQYF. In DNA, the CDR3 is TGTGCCAGCAGCAAAATAAGACAGGGGCTATACGAGCAGTACTTC.